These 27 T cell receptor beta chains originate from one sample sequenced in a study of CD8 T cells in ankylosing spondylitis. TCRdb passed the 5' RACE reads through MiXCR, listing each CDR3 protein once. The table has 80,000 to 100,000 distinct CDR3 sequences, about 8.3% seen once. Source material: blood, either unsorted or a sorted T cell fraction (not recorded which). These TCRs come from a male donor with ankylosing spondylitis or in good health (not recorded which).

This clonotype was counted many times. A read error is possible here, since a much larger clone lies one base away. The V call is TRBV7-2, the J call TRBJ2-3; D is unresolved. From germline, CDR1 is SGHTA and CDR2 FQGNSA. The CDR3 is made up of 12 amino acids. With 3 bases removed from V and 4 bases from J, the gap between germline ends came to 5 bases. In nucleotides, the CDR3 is TGTGCCAGCAGCTTTAGGGCAGATACGCAGTATTTT. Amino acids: CASSFRADTQYF.

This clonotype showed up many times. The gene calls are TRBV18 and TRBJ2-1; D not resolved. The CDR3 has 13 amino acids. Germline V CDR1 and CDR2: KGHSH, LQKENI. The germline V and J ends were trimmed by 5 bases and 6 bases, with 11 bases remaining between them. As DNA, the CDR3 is TGTGCCAGCTCAGACGCACAGCTCAATGAGCAGTTCTTC. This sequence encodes CASSDAQLNEQFF.

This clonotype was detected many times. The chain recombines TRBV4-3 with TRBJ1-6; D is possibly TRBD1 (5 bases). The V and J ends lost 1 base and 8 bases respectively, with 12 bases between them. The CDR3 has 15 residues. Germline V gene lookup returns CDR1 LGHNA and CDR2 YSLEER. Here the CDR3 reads CASSQVSQGDSPLHF. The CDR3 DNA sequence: TGCGCCAGCAGCCAAGTGAGTCAGGGAGATTCACCCCTCCACTTT.

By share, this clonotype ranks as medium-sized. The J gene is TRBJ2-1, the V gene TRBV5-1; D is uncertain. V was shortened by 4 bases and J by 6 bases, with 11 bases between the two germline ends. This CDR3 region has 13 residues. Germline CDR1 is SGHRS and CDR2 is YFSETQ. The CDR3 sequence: CASSLSLFNEQFF. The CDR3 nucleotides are TGCGCCAGCAGCCTGAGCCTTTTCAATGAGCAGTTCTTC.

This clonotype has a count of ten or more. In nucleotides, the CDR3 is TGCAGTGGGACGGGACAGCTCTCCTACGAGCAGTACTTC. Translated: CSGTGQLSYEQYF. The rearrangement links TRBV20-1 to TRBJ2-7, with TRBD1 matching 7 bases. CDR1 and CDR2 from the germline V gene are DFQATT and SNEGSKA (reference sequence). Germline trimming cut 7 bases from V and 0 bases from J; bases unmatched to any gene: 6. The CDR3 covers 13 residues.

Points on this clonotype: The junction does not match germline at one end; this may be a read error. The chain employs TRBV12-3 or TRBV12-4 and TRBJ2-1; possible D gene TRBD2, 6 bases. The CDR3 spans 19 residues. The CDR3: CAISLAVSSEGGLYNEQFF. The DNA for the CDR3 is TGTGCCATCAGTTTAGCAGTATCTAGCGAAGGAGGTCTCTACAATGAGCAGTTCTTC.

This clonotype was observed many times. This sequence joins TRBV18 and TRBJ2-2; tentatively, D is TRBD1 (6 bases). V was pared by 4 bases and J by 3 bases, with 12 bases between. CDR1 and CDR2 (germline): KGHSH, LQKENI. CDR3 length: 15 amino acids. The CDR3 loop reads CASSLQGADTGELFF. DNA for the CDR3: TGTGCCAGCTCACTACAGGGTGCCGACACCGGGGAGCTGTTTTTT.

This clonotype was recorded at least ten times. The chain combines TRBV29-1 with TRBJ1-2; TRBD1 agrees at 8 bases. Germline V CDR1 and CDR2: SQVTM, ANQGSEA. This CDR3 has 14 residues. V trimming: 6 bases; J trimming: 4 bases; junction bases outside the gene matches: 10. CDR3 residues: CSVDRSGGSYGYTF. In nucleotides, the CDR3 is TGCAGCGTGGACCGATCAGGGGGCAGCTATGGCTACACCTTC.

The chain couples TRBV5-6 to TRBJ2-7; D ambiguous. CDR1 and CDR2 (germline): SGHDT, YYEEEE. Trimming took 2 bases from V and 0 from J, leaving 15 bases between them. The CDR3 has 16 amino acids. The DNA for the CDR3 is TGTGCCAGCAGCTTTGTCTCGTTCTGGAGCTCCTACGAGCAGTACTTC. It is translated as CASSFVSFWSSYEQYF. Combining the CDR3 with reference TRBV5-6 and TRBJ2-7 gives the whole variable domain DAGVTQSPTHLIKTRGQQVTLRCSPKSGHDTVSWYQQALGQGPQFIFQYYEEEERQRGNFPDRFSGHQFPNYSSELNVNALLLGDSALYLCASSFVSFWSSYEQYFGPGTRLTVT.

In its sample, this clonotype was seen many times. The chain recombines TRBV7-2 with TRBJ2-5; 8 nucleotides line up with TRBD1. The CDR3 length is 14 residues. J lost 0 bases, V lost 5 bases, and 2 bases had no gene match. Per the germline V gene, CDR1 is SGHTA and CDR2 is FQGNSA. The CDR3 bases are TGTGCCAGCAGCAACAGGGGGTACCAAGAGACCCAGTACTTC. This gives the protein CASSNRGYQETQYF.

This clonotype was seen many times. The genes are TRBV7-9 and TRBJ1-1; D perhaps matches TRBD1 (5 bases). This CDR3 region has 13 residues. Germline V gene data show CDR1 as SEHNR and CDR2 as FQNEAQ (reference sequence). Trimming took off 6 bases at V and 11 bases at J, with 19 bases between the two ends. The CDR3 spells CASSSSGASGAFF. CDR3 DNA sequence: TGTGCCAGCAGTTCCTCCGGGGCCAGTGGCGCTTTCTTT.

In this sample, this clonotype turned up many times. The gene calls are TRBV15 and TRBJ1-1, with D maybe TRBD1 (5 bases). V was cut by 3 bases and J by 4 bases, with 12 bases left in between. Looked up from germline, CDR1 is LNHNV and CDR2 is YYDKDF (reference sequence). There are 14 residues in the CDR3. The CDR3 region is CATSRNRDGTEAFF. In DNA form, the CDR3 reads TGTGCCACCAGCAGGAACCGGGACGGCACTGAAGCTTTCTTT.

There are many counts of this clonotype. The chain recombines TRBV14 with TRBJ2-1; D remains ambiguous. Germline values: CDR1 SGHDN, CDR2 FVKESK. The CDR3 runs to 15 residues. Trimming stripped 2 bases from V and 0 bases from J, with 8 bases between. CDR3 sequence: CASSQNYLSYNEQFF. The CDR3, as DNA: TGTGCCAGCAGCCAAAACTACCTCTCCTACAATGAGCAGTTCTTC.

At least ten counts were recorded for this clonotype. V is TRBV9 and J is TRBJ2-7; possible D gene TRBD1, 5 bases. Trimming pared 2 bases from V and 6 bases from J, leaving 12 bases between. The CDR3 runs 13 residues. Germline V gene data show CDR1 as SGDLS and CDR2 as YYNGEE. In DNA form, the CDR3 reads TGTGCCAGCAGCGTTGGACACCTCGCCGAGCAGTACTTC. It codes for CASSVGHLAEQYF. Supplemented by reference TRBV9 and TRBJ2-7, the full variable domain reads DSGVTQTPKHLITATGQRVTLRCSPRSGDLSVYWYQQSLDQGLQFLIQYYNGEERAKGNILERFSAQQFPDLHSELNLSSLELGDSALYFCASSVGHLAEQYFGPGTRLTVT.

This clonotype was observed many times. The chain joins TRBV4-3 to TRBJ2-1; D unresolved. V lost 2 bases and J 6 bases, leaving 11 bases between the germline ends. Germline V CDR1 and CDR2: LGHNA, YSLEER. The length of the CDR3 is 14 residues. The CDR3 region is CASSQNPFINEQFF. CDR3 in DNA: TGCGCCAGCAGCCAAAACCCCTTCATCAATGAGCAGTTCTTC.

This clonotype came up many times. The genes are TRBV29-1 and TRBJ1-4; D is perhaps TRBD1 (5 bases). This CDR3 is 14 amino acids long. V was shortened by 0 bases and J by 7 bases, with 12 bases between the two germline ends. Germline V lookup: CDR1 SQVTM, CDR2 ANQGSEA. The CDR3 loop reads CSVEEGEMGEKLFF. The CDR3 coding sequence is TGCAGCGTTGAAGAGGGGGAGATGGGTGAAAAACTGTTTTTT.

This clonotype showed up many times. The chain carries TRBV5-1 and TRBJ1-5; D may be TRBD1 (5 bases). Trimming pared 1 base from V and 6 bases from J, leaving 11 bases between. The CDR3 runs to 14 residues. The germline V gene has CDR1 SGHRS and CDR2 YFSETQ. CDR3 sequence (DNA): TGCGCCAGCAGCTTGTTTGGGGCGGGTCAGCCCCAGCATTTT. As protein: CASSLFGAGQPQHF.

CDR3 nucleotides: TGCGCCAGCAGCCAAGGTATCTCTGGGGCCAACGTCCTGACTTTC. This codes for CASSQGISGANVLTF. V is TRBV4-3 and J is TRBJ2-6; D is uncertain. The V gene lost 1 base and the J gene lost 0 bases, with 4 bases spanning the gap. The CDR3 totals 15 residues. Germline V gives CDR1 LGHNA, CDR2 YSLEER.

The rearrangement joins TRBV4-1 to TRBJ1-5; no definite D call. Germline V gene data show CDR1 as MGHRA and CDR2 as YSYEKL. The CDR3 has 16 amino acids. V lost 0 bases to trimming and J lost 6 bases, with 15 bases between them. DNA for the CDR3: TGCGCCAGCAGCCAAGATAGAGGAATGAGGGTTCAGCCCCAGCATTTT. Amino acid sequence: CASSQDRGMRVQPQHF.

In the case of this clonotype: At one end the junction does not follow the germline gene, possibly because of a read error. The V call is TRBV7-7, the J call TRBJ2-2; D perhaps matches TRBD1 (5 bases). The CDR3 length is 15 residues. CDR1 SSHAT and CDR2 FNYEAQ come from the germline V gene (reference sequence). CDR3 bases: TGTGCTAGCAGCTTAGACGGGCAGGGCACCAGGGAGCTGTTTTTT. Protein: CASSLDGQGTRELFF.

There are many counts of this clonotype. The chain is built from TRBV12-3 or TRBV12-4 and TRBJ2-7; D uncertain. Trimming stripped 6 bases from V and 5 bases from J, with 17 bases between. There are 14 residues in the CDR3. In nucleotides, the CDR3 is TGTGCCAGCAGCTCACGCTCTTCGTGGGACGAGCAGTACTTC. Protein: CASSSRSSWDEQYF.

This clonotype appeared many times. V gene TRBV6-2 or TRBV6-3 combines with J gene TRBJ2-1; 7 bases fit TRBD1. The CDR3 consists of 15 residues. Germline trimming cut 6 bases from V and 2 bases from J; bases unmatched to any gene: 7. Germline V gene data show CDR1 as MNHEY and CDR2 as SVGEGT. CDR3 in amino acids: CASSQRGPPYNEQFF. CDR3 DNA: TGTGCCAGCAGCCAAAGGGGGCCCCCCTACAATGAGCAGTTCTTC.

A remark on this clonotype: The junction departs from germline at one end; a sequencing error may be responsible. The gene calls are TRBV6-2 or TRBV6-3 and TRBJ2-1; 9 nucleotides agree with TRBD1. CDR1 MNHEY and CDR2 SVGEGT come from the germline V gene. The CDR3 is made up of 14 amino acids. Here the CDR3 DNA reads TGTACCAGCAGTAATACAGGGGGCCACAATGAGCAGTTCTTC. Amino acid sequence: CTSSNTGGHNEQFF.

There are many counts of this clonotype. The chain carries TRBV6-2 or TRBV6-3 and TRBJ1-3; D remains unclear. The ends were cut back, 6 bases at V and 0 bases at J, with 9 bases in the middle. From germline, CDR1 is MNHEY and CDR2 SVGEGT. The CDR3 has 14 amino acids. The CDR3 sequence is CASRPSSSGNTIYF. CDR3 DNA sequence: TGTGCCAGCAGACCTTCAAGCTCTGGAAACACCATATATTTT.

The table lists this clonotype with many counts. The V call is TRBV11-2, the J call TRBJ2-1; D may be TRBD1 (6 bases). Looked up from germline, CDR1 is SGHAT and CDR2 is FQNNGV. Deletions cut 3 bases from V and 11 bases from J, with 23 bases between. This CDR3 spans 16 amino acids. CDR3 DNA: TGTGCCAGCAGCTTTGGCCGCCTTTGGGACAACGGACAGCAGTTCTTC. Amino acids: CASSFGRLWDNGQQFF. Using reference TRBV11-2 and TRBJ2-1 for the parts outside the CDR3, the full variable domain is EAGVAQSPRYKIIEKRQSVAFWCNPISGHATLYWYQQILGQGPKLLIQFQNNGVVDDSQLPKDRFSAERLKGVDSTLKIQPAKLEDSAVYLCASSFGRLWDNGQQFFGPGTRLTVL.

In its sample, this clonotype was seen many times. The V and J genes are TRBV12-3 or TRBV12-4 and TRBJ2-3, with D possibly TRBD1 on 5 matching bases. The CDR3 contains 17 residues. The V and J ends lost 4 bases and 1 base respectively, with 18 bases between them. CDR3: CASSSSFWQGGTDTQYF. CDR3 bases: TGTGCCAGCAGTTCCTCCTTCTGGCAGGGTGGCACAGATACGCAGTATTTT.

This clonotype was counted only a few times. The DNA for the CDR3 is TGTGCCAGCAGTTTCGGGGGTCCGCCCCAGCATTTT. Its protein product is CASSFGGPPQHF. This chain connects TRBV12-3 or TRBV12-4 to TRBJ1-5, with a possible D match to TRBD1 (5 bases). Trimming removed 3 bases at V and 9 bases at J, with 9 bases between. The length of the CDR3 is 12 residues.